The source of this T cell receptor (beta chain) is a study of spatial heterogeneity in lung cancer. TCRdb recomputed calls from the 5' RACE reads with MiXCR, one row per CDR3 protein. The profile shows over 10,000 distinct CDR3 sequences, about 18% of them singletons. This CDR3 is 16 amino acids long. Germline-derived CDR1 and CDR2 are DFQATT and SNEGSKA (reference sequence). The J segment lost 6 bases and the V segment lost 4 bases, leaving 16 bases of the junction unmatched. Findings of the study overall: Follow-up blood showed ubiquitous expanded tumor TCRs less than blood at resection did.

This clonotype has more than one count but fewer than ten. Its matching antigen is unknown. Time point of the sample: sample taken at primary tumor resection. The study sequenced unsorted whole RNA from tumor, nontumor lung or frozen PBMC. The source of this sequence is a male donor with early-stage non-small cell lung cancer. Sequences were derived from PBMCs, sampled at surgery. The J gene is TRBJ2-5, the V gene TRBV20-1; 8 bases match TRBD2. CDR3 in amino acids: CSATFSGITRLKTQYF. The CDR3 DNA follows: TGCAGTGCTACCTTTAGCGGGATAACCCGGTTGAAGACCCAGTACTTC.